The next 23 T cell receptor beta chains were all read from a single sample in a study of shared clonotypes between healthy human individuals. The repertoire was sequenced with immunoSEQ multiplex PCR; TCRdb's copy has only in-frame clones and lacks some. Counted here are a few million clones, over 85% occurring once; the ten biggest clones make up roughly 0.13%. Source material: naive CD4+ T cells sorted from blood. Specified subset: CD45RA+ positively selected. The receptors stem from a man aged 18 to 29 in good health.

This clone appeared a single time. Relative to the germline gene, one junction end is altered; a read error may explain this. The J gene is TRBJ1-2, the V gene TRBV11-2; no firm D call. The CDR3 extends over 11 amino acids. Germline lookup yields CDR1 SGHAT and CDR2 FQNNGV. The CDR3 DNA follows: TGTGCCAGCAGCTTAGAGGCAGCCGCCTCCTTC. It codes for CASSLEAAASF.

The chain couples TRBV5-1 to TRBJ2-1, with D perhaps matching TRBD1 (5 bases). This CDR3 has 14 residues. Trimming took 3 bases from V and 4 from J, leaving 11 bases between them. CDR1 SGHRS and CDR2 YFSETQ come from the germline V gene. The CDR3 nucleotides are TGCGCCAGCAGCTGGGGCAGGGTGTACAATGAGCAGTTCTTC. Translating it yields CASSWGRVYNEQFF.

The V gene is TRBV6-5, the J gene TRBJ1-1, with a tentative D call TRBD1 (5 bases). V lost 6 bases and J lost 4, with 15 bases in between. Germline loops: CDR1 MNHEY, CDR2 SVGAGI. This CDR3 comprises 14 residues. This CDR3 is CASSPRQRATEAFF. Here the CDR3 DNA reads TGTGCCAGCAGCCCCCGACAGAGAGCCACTGAAGCTTTCTTT.

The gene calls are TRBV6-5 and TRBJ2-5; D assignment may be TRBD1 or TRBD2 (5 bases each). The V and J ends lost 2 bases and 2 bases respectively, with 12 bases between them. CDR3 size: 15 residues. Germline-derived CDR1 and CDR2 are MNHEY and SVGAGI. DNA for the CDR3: TGTGCCAGCAGTTACGGGGGTGTAGGACAAGAGACCCAGTACTTC. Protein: CASSYGGVGQETQYF.

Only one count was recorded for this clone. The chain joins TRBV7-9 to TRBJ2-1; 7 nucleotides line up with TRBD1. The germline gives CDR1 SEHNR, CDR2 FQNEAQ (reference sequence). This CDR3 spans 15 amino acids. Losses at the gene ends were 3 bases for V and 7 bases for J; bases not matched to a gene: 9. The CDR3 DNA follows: TGTGCCAGCAGCTTGGGGACAGCGCCTTTTAATGAGCAGTTCTTC. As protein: CASSLGTAPFNEQFF.

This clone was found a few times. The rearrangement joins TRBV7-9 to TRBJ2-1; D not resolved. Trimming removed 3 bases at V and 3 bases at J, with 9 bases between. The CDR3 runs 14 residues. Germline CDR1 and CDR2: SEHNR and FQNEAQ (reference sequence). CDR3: CASSFRNYYNEQFF. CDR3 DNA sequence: TGTGCCAGCAGCTTTCGGAACTACTACAATGAGCAGTTCTTC.

Written as DNA, the CDR3 is TGTGCCAGTAGTCCAATCGGGGGACAGCGAAGCTATGGCTACACCTTC. The encoded protein is CASSPIGGQRSYGYTF. This chain joins TRBV19 and TRBJ1-2; TRBD1 matches 7 bases. Germline assignment: CDR1 LNHDA and CDR2 SQIVND (reference sequence). There are 16 residues in the CDR3. Unmatched junction bases numbered 13, after V lost 5 bases and J lost 4 bases.

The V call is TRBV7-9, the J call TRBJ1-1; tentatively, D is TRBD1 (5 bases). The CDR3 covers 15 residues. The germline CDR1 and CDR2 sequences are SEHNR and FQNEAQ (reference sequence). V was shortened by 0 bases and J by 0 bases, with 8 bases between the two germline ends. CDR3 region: CASSLAPGMNTEAFF. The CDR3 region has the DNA TGTGCCAGCAGCTTAGCCCCAGGGATGAACACTGAAGCTTTCTTT.

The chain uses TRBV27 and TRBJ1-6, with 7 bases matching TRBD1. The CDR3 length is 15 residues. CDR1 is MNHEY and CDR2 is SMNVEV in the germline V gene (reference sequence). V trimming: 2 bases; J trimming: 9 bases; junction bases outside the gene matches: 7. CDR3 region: CASSLDDRDRSPLHF. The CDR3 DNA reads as TGTGCCAGCAGTTTAGACGACAGGGACCGTTCACCCCTCCACTTT.

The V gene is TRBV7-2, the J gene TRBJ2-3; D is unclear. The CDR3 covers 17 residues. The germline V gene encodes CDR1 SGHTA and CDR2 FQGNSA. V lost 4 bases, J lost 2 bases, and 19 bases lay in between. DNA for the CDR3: TGTGCCAGCAGCTCCGACCTCTGGAGCGCTACCACAGATACGCAGTATTTT. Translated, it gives CASSSDLWSATTDTQYF.

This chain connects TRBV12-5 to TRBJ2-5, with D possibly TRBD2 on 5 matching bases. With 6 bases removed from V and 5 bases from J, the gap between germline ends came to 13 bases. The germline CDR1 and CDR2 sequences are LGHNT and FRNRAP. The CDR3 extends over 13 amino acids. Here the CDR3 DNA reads TGTGCTAGTGGCCAAACCCGCGGGGAGACCCAGTACTTC. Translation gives CASGQTRGETQYF.

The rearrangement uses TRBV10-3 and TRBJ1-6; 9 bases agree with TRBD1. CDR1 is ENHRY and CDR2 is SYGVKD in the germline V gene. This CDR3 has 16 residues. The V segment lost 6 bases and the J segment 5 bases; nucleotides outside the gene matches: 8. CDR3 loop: CAISPRTGVDNSPLHF. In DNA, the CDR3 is TGTGCCATCAGCCCCAGGACAGGGGTGGATAATTCACCCCTCCACTTT.

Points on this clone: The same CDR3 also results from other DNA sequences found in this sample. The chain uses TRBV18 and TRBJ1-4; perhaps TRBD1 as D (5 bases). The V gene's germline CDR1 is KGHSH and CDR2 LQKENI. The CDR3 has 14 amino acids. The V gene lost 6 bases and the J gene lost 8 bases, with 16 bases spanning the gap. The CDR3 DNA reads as TGTGCCAGCTCCCCGCGGCAGGGAAGCGAAAAACTGTTTTTT. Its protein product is CASSPRQGSEKLFF.

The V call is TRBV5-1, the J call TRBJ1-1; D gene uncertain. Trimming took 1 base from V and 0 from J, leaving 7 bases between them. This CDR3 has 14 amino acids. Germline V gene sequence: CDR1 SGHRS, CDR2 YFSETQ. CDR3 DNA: TGCGCCAGCAGCTTGTTACAACTGAACACTGAAGCTTTCTTT. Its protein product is CASSLLQLNTEAFF.

Written as DNA, the CDR3 is TGTGCCAGCAGTGGCACGGATGGAAACACCATATATTTT. The encoded protein is CASSGTDGNTIYF. V is TRBV2 and J is TRBJ1-3; D uncertain. The ends were cut back, 4 bases at V and 3 bases at J, with 7 bases in the middle. CDR1 and CDR2 from the germline V gene are SNHLY and FYNNEI. This CDR3 has 13 residues.

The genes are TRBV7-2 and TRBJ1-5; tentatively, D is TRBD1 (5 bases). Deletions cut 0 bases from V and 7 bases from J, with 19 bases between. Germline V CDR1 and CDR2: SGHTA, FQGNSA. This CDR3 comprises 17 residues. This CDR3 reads CASSLANLGGVRQPQHF. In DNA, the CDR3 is TGTGCCAGCAGCTTAGCGAACTTGGGAGGGGTGAGGCAGCCCCAGCATTTT.

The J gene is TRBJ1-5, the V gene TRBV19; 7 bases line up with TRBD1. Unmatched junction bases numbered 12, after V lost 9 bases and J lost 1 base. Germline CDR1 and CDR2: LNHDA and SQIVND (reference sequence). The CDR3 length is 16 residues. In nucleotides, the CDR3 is TGTGCCAGCGCTAGGACAGGATCCATAAGCAATCAGCCCCAGCATTTT. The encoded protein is CASARTGSISNQPQHF.

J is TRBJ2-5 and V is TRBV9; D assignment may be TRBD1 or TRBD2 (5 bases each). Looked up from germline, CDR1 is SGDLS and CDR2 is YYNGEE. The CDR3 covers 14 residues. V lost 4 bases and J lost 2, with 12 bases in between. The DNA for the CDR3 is TGTGCCAGCAGCCCCCGGGACGGACAAGAGACCCAGTACTTC. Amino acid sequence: CASSPRDGQETQYF.

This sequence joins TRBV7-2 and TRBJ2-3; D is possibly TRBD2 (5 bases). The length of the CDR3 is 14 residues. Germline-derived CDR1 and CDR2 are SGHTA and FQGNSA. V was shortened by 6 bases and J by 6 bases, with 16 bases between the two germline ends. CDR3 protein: CASSPGSFWDTQYF. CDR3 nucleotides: TGTGCCAGCAGTCCGGGGTCCTTCTGGGATACGCAGTATTTT.

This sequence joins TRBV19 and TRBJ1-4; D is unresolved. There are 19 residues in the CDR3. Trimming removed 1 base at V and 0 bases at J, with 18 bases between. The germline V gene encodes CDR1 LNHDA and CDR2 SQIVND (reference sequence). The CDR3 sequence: CASSIAPGRLTATNEKLFF. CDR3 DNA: TGTGCCAGTAGTATAGCTCCGGGCCGATTAACTGCAACTAATGAAAAACTGTTTTTT.

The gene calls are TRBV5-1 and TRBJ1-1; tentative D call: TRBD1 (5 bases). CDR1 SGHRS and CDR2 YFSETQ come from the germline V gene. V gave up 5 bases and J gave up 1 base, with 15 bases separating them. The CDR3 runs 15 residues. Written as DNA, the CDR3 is TGCGCCAGCAGTTTCACAGGACTCTCGAACACTGAAGCTTTCTTT. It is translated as CASSFTGLSNTEAFF.

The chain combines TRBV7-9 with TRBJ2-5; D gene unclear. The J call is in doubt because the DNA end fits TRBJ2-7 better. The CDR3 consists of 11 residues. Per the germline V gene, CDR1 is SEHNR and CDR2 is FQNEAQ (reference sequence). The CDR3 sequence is CASSERYEQYF. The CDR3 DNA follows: TGTGCCAGCAGCGAGAGGTACGAGCAGTACTTC.

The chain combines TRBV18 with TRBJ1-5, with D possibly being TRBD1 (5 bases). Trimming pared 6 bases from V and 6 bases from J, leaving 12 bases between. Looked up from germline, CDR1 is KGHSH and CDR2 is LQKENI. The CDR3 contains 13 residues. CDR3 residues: CASSGQESQPQHF. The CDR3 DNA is TGTGCCAGCTCGGGGCAGGAATCTCAGCCCCAGCATTTT.